The present T cell receptor (beta chain) was sequenced within a study of identical twins. This clonotype was recorded at least ten times. Losses at the gene ends were 3 bases for V and 5 bases for J; bases not matched to a gene: 8. The CDR3 sequence is 18 residues long. TCRdb re-derived calls from the 5' RACE reads in MiXCR, one entry per CDR3 protein. The table records about 660,000 distinct CDR3 sequences, over 8.5% of them present only once. This same sample was also part of a study on yellow fever vaccine responses in identical twins.

This rearrangement joins TRBV12-3 or TRBV12-4 to TRBJ2-1; 15 bases match TRBD2. This TCR was recovered from a woman between 18 and 29 years old in good health. Material for sequencing was PBMCs. CDR3 DNA: TGTGCCAGCAGTTTTTACCCGGGACTAGCGGGAGGTCACAATGAGCAGTTCTTC. Its translation is CASSFYPGLAGGHNEQFF.